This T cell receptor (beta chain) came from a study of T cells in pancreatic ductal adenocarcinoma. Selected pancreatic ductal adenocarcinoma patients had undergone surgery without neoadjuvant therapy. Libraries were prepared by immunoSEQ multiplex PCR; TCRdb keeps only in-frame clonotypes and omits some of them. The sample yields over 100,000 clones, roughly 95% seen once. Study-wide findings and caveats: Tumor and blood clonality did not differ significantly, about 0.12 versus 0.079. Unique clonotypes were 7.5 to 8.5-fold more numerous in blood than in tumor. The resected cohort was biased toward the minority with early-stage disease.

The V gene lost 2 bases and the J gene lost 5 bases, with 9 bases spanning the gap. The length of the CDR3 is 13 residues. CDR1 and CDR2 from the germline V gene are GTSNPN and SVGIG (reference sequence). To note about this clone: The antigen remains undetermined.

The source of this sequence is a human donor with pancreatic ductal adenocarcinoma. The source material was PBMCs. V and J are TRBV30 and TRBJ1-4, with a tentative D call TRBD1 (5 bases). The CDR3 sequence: CAWSRGINEKLFF. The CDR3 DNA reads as TGTGCCTGGAGTAGGGGAATCAATGAAAAACTGTTTTTT.